Listed below are T cell receptor beta chains from one sample, sequenced in a study of T-cell memory formation after mild COVID-19. TCRdb re-analysed the 5' RACE reads in MiXCR, keeping a single row per CDR3 protein. The table includes a few hundred thousand distinct CDR3 sequences, around 15% detected once. The sample taken for sequencing was PBMCs or a T cell subset sorted from them (not recorded which). The source of these receptors is a man younger than 35 who had mild COVID-19 (a few samples of this study predate the infection). Cell type and time point are not known. Both conserved end residues are part of each CDR3. D genes are given only for firm matches. Some rows mark clone size as missing; the rest say once, few, many or name a class of expanded clone.

>TRBJ1-4|TRBV11-2|few|-
CASSLQVGANEKLFF
TGTGCCAGCAGCTTGCAGGTTGGGGCTAATGAAAAACTGTTTTTT
>TRBJ1-1|TRBV7-2|many|-
CASSLGTNTEAFF
TGTGCCAGCAGCTTAGGAACCAACACTGAAGCTTTCTTT
>TRBJ2-4|TRBV6-6|many|-
CASSRGGDVDIQYF
TGTGCCAGCAGCAGAGGGGGGGATGTGGACATTCAGTACTTC
>TRBJ2-3|TRBV6-5|-|TRBD1
CASSYGTVSDTQYF
TGTGCCAGCAGTTACGGGACAGTGTCAGATACGCAGTATTTT
>TRBJ1-1|TRBV6-1|-|TRBD1
CASSEYGTGGNKAFF
TGTGCCAGCAGTGAATACGGGACAGGGGGTAACAAAGCTTTCTTT
>TRBJ2-3|TRBV4-1|-|TRBD1
CASSQPMGQGLDTQYF
TGCGCCAGCAGCCAGCCAATGGGACAGGGGTTAGATACGCAGTATTTT
>TRBJ2-5|TRBV5-1|-|TRBD2
CASSLGGASETQYF
TGCGCCAGCAGCCTCGGGGGGGCATCAGAGACCCAGTACTTC
>TRBJ1-1|TRBV5-1|many|-
CASSLVGDTEAFF
TGTGCCAGCAGCTTAGTGGGGGACACTGAAGCTTTCTTT
>TRBJ2-7|TRBV27|once|TRBD2
CASSLIRGGAYEQYF
TGTGCCAGCAGTTTAATTCGCGGGGGGGCCTACGAGCAGTACTTC
>TRBJ2-1|TRBV5-1|-|-
CASSIGGVYEQFF
TGCGCCAGCAGCATCGGTGGGGTCTATGAGCAGTTCTTC
>TRBJ2-3|TRBV9|few|-
CASSVDGGDTQYF
TGTGCCAGCAGCGTAGACGGAGGGGATACGCAGTATTTT
>TRBJ1-5|TRBV20-1|few|TRBD1
CSARGRGSNQPQHF
TGCAGTGCTAGAGGCAGGGGGAGCAATCAGCCCCAGCATTTT
>TRBJ2-5|TRBV3-1|few|TRBD1
CASSQLDRGQETQYF
TGTGCCAGCAGCCAATTGGACAGGGGTCAAGAGACCCAGTACTTC
>TRBJ2-1|TRBV5-6|-|TRBD2
CASREHGLARNEQFF
TGTGCCAGCAGGGAGCATGGACTAGCCCGCAATGAGCAGTTCTTC
>TRBJ1-2|TRBV6-1|-|-
CANQAPPPNYGYTF
TGTGCCAACCAAGCTCCACCGCCTAACTATGGCTACACCTTC
>TRBJ2-1|TRBV24-1|-|TRBD1
CATSPTGQLSYNEQFF
TGTGCCACCAGCCCCACGGGACAGCTCTCCTACAATGAGCAGTTCTTC
>TRBJ2-3|TRBV28|few|TRBD2
CASRWSSGGTSPQYF
TGTGCCAGCAGGTGGAGTAGCGGGGGGACTTCTCCGCAGTATTTT
>TRBJ2-2|TRBV5-1|few|-
CASSEGLGGELFF
TGCGCCAGCAGCGAGGGACTCGGCGGGGAGCTGTTTTTT
>TRBJ2-2|TRBV7-9|few|-
CASSIGPVGELFF
TGTGCCAGCAGCATCGGCCCCGTGGGGGAGCTGTTTTTT
>TRBJ2-1|TRBV6-6|-|-
CASSYDSSYNEQFF
TGTGCCAGCAGTTACGACAGCTCCTACAATGAGCAGTTCTTC
>TRBJ2-3|TRBV10-3|-|-
CAITGAGTDTQYF
TGTGCCATCACAGGGGCGGGGACAGATACGCAGTATTTT